These 6 T cell receptor beta chains were sequenced from one sample in a study of metastatic and nonmetastatic thyroid tumors. TCRdb re-clonotyped the PCR reads via MiXCR. The table shows tens of thousands of clones, with around an eighth occurring only once. No patient had received any treatment before thyroid surgery. Sample: tumor tissue. These receptor sequences come from a female donor with papillary thyroid cancer or a benign thyroid nodule (not recorded which). Some clones in this sample may be carry-over from other donors' samples.

This clone has at least ten counts. The V gene is TRBV28, the J gene TRBJ2-2; TRBD1 matches 8 bases. Per germline, CDR1 MDHEN and CDR2 SYDVKM. The length of the CDR3 is 14 residues. V shed 6 bases, J shed 7 bases, and the junction held 7 bases outside the gene matches. This CDR3 reads CASSPDRVGGELFF. For the CDR3, the DNA is TGTGCCAGCAGCCCGGACAGGGTCGGCGGGGAGCTGTTTTTT.

Comment on this clone: Given a much more abundant clone one base away, this may be a read error. Lacking the conserved final phenylalanine or tryptophan, this CDR3 likely reflects a read error. The chain couples TRBV6-1 to TRBJ1-2, with 7 bases aligning to TRBD1. The CDR3 is 12 amino acids. The germline V gene encodes CDR1 MNHNS and CDR2 SASEGT. The V segment lost 6 bases and the J segment 8 bases; nucleotides outside the gene matches: 6. In DNA form, the CDR3 reads TGTGCCAGCAGAGACAGGGTCTACGGCTACACCTTA. This translates into CASRDRVYGYTL.

This clone was counted at least ten times. The rearrangement links TRBV2 to TRBJ2-1; 12 bases map to TRBD2. The germline V gene has CDR1 SNHLY and CDR2 FYNNEI. The V and J ends lost 6 bases and 9 bases, in that order; junction bases with no gene match: 6. This CDR3 contains 14 residues. Here the CDR3 reads CASRTSGSYGEQFF. DNA for the CDR3: TGTGCCAGCAGGACTAGCGGGAGCTATGGTGAGCAGTTCTTC.

This clone was recorded at least ten times. The chain uses TRBV6-1 and TRBJ2-1, with D hard to call. The CDR3 consists of 14 residues. V dropped 7 bases and J dropped 7 bases, with 17 bases sitting between them. Germline CDR1 MNHNS, CDR2 SASEGT. CDR3 bases: TGTGCCAGCAACAATCCCCGGTCCCTTAATGAGCAGTTCTTC. This sequence encodes CASNNPRSLNEQFF.

There are many counts of this clone. The CDR3 here is CSARGRGAEETQYF. As DNA, the CDR3 is TGCAGTGCTAGGGGACGGGGGGCGGAAGAGACCCAGTACTTC. The chain combines TRBV20-1 with TRBJ2-5; perhaps TRBD2 as D (7 bases). Germline lookup yields CDR1 DFQATT and CDR2 SNEGSKA (reference sequence). The V end lost 3 bases, the J end lost 3 bases, and 14 bases lay between the germline ends. CDR3 size: 14 residues.

The chain recombines TRBV28 with TRBJ1-2; no clear D gene. Germline assignment: CDR1 MDHEN and CDR2 SYDVKM. The V end lost 2 bases, the J end lost 1 base, and 11 bases lay between the germline ends. The CDR3 loop spans 15 amino acids. CDR3 DNA: TGTGCCAGCAGTTTAATCGACGGACTTAACTATGGCTACACCTTC. Translation: CASSLIDGLNYGYTF.